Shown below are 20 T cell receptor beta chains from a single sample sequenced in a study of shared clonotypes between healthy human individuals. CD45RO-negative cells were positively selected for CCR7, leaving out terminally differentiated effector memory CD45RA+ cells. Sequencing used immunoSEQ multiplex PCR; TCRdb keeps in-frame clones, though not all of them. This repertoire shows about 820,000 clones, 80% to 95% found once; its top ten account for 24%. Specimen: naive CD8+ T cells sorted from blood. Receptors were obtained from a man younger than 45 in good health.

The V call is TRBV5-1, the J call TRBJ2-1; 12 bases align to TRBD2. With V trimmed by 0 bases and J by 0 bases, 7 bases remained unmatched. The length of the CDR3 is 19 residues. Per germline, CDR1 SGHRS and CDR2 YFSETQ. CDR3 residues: CASSLVILAGGSSYNEQFF. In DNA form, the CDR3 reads TGCGCCAGCAGCTTGGTTATCCTAGCGGGGGGGAGCTCCTACAATGAGCAGTTCTTC.

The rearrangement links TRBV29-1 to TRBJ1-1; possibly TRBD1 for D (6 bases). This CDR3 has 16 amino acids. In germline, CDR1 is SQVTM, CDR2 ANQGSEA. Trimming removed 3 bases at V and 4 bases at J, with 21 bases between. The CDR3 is CSVEHYGQRLGTEAFF. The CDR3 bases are TGCAGCGTTGAGCATTACGGACAGCGGCTGGGCACTGAAGCTTTCTTT. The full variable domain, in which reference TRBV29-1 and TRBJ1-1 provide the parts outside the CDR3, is SAVISQKPSRDICQRGTSLTIQCQVDSQVTMMFWYRQQPGQSLTLIATANQGSEATYESGFVIDKFPISRPNLTFSTLTVSNMSPEDSSIYLCSVEHYGQRLGTEAFFGQGTRLTVV.

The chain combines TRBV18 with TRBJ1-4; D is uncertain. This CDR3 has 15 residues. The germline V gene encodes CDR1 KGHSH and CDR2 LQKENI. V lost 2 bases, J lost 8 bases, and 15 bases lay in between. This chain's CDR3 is CASSPGQYFEEKLFF. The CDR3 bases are TGTGCCAGCTCACCAGGGCAGTACTTTGAGGAAAAACTGTTTTTT.

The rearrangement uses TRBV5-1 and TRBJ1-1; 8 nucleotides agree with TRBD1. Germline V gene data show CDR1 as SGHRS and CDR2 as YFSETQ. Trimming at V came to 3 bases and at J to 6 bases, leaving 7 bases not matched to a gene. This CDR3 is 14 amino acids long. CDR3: CASSWGDRIAEAFF. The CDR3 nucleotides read TGCGCCAGCAGCTGGGGGGACAGGATCGCTGAAGCTTTCTTT.

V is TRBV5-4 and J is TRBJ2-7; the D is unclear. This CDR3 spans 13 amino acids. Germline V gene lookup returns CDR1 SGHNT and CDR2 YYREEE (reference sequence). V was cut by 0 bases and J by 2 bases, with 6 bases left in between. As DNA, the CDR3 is TGTGCCAGCAGCTTGGAGGACCCCTACGAGCAGTACTTC. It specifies CASSLEDPYEQYF.

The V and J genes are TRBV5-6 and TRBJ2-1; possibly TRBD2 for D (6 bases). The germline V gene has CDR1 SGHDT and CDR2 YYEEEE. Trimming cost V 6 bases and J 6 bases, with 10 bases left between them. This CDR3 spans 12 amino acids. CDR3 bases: TGTGCCAGCAACGGACTACGCAATGAGCAGTTCTTC. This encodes CASNGLRNEQFF.

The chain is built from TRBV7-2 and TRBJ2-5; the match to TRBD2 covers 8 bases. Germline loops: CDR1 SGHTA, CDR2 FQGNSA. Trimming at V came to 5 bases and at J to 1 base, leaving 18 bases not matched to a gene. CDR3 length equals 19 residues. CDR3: CASSPRDWRLAGPQETQYF. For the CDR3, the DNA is TGTGCCAGCAGCCCCAGGGATTGGCGGCTAGCGGGTCCCCAAGAGACCCAGTACTTC.

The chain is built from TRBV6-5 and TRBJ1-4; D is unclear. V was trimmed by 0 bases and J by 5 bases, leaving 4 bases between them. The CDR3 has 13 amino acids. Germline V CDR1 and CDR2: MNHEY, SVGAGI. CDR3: CASSYSANEKLFF. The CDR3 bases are TGTGCCAGCAGTTACTCGGCGAATGAAAAACTGTTTTTT.

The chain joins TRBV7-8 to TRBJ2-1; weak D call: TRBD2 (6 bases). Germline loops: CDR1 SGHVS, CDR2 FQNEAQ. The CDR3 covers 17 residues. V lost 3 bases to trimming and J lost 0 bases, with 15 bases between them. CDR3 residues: CASSFQISGSSYNEQFF. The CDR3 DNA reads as TGTGCCAGCAGCTTCCAGATTAGCGGCAGCTCCTACAATGAGCAGTTCTTC.

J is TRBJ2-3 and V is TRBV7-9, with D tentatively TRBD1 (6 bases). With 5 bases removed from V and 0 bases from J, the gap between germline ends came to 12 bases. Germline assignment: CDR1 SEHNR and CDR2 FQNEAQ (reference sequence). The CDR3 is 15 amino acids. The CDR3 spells CASSGWTASTDTQYF. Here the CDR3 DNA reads TGTGCCAGCAGCGGATGGACAGCTAGCACAGATACGCAGTATTTT.

The CDR3 reads CASSLWGSQRSNQPQHF. The CDR3 region has the DNA TGTGCCAGCAGTTTATGGGGCTCCCAGAGAAGCAATCAGCCCCAGCATTTT. V usage is TRBV28 and J usage is TRBJ1-5; D unclear. The CDR3 consists of 17 residues. Trimming removed 0 bases from V and 1 base from J, with 13 bases in between. The germline CDR1 and CDR2 sequences are MDHEN and SYDVKM.

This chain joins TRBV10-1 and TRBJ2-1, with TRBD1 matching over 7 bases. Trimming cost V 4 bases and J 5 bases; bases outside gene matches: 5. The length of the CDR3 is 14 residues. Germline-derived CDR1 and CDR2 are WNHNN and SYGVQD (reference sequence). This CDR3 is CASSGPGQHNEQFF. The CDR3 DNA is TGCGCCAGCAGTGGACCGGGACAGCACAATGAGCAGTTCTTC.

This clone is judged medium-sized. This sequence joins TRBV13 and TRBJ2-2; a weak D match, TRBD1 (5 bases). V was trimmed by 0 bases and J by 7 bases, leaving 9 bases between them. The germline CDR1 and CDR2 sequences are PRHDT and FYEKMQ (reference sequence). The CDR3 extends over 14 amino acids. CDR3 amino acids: CASSLGQGFGELFF. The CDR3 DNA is TGTGCCAGCAGCTTAGGCCAGGGCTTCGGGGAGCTGTTTTTT.

The DNA of the CDR3 is TGTGCCAGCAGGGGGACCGGGGAGCTGTTTTTT. Its protein is CASRGTGELFF. The chain combines TRBV2 with TRBJ2-2; D remains ambiguous. Germline V CDR1 and CDR2: SNHLY, FYNNEI. CDR3 size: 11 residues. Trimming cost V 6 bases and J 5 bases, with 4 bases left between them.

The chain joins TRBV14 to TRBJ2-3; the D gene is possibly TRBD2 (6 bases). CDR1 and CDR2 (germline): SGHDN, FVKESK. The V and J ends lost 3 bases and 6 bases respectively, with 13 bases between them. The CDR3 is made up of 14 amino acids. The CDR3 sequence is CASSHRLVRDTQYF. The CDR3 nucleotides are TGTGCCAGCAGCCACAGACTAGTCCGGGATACGCAGTATTTT.

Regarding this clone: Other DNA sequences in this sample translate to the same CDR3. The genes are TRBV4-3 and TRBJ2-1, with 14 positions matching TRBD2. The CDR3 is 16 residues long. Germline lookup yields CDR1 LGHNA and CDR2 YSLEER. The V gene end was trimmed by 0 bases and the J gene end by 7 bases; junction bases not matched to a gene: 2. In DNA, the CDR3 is TGCGCCAGCAGCCAAGATGGGACTAGCGGGAGAAATGAGCAGTTCTTC. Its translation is CASSQDGTSGRNEQFF.

CDR3 in DNA: TGCAGCGTTGTACCTCTAGAGCTGGGCGACGAGCAGTACTTC. This gives the protein CSVVPLELGDEQYF. The V call is TRBV29-1, the J call TRBJ2-7; D is unclear. The CDR3 is 14 amino acids. V lost 4 bases and J 5 bases, leaving 18 bases between the germline ends. Germline-derived CDR1 and CDR2 are SQVTM and ANQGSEA.

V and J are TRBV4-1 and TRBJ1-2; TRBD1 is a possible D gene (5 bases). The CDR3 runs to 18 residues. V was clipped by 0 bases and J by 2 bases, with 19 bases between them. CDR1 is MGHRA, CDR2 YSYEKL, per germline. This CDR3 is CASSQDRVEGPANYGYTF. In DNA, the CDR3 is TGCGCCAGCAGCCAAGATAGGGTTGAGGGGCCCGCCAACTATGGCTACACCTTC.

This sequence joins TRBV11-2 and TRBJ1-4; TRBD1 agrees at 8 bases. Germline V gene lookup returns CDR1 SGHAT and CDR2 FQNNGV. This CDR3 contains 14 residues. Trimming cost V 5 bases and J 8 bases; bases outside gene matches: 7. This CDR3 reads CASSIGQGSEKLFF. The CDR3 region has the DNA TGTGCCAGCAGCATCGGACAGGGTAGCGAAAAACTGTTTTTT.

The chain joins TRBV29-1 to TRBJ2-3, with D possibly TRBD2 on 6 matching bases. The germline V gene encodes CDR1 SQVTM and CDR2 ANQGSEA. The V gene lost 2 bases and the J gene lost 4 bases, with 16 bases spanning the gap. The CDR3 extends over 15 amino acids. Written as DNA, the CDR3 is TGCAGCGTTGAACCTCGGCGGGATCCCCCAGATACGCAGTATTTT. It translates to CSVEPRRDPPDTQYF.